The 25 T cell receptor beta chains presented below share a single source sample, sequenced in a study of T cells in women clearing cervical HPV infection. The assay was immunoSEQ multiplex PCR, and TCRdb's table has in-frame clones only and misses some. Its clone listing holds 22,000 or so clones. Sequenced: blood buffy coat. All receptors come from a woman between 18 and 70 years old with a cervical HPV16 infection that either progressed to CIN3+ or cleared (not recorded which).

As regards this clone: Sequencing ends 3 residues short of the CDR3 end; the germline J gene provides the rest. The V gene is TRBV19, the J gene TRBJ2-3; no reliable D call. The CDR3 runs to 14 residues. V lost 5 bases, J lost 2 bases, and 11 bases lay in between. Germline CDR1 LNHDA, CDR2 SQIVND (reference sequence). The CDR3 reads CASSAVESTDTQYF. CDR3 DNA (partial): TGTGCCAGTAGTGCGGTTGAGTCCACAGATACG.

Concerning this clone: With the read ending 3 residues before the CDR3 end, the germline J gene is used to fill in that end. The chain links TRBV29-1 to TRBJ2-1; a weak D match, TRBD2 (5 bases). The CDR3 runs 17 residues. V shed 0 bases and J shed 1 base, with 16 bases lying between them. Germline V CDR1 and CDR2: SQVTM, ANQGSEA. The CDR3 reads CSVEEARASPSYNEQFF. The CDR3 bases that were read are TGCAGCGTTGAAGAGGCGCGGGCCTCTCCATCCTACAATGAG.

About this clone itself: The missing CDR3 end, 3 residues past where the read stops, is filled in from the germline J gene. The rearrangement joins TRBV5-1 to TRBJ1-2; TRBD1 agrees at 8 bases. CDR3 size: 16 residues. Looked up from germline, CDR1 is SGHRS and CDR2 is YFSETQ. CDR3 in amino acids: CASSLEPGGLGPGYTF. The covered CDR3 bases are TGCGCCAGCAGCTTGGAGCCAGGGGGCTTAGGTCCGGGC.

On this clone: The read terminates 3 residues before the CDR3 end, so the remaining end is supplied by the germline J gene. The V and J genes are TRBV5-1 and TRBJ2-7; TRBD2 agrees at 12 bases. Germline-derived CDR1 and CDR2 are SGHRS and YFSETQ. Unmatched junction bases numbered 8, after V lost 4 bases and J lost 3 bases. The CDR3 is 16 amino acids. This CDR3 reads CASSPVLAGGFYEQYF. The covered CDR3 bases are TGCGCCAGCAGCCCCGTTCTAGCGGGAGGGTTCTACGAG.

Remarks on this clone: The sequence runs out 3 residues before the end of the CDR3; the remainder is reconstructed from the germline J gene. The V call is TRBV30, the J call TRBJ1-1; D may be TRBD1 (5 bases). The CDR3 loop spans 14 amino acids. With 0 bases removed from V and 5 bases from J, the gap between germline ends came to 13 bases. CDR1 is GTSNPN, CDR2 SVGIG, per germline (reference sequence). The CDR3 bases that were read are TGTGCCTGGAGTGTAACCGGGGGTTTGACTGAA. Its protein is CAWSVTGGLTE. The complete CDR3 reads CAWSVTGGLTEAFF.

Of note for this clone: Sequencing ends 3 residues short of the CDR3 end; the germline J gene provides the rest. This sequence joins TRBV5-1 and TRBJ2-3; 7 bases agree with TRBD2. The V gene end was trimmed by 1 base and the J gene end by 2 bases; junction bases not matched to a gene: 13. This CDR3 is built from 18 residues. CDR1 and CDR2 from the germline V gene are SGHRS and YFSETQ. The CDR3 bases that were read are TGCGCCAGCAGCTTGCAGGGTCGGGCTGGGAGGGTCACAGATACG. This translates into CASSLQGRAGRVTDT. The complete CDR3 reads CASSLQGRAGRVTDTQYF.

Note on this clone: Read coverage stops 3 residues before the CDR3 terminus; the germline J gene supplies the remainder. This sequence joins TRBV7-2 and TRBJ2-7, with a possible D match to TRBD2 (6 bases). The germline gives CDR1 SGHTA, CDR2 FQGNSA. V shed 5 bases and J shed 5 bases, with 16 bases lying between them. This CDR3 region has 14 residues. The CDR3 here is CASSPNGGPNEQYF. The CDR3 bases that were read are TGTGCCAGCAGCCCCAACGGGGGACCTAACGAG.

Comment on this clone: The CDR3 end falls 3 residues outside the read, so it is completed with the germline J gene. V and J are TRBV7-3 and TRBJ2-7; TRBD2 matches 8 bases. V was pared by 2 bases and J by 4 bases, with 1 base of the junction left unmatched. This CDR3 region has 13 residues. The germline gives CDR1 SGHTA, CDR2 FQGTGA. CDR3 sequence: CASSLGGRYEQYF. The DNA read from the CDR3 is TGTGCCAGCAGCTTAGGCGGGAGGTACGAG.

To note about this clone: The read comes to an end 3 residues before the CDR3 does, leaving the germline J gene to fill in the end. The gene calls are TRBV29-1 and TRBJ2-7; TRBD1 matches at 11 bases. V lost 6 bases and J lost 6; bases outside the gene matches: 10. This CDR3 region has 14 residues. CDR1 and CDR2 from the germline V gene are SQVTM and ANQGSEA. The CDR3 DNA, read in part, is TGCAGCGTCCGAGTAGGACAGGGGGCGGGCGAG. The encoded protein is CSVRVGQGAGE. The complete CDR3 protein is CSVRVGQGAGEQYF.

CDR3 residues: CAWRGQGARGYNEQFF. The CDR3 bases that were read are TGTGCCTGGAGGGGCCAGGGGGCAAGGGGTTACAATGAG. The V and J genes are TRBV30 and TRBJ2-1; 8 bases fit TRBD1. The read falls 3 residues short of the CDR3 end, and the missing part is taken from the germline J gene. The ends lost 3 bases at V and 4 bases at J; junction bases unmatched: 11. The CDR3 has 16 amino acids. The V gene's germline CDR1 is GTSNPN and CDR2 SVGIG (reference sequence). The full variable domain, in which reference TRBV30 and TRBJ2-1 provide the parts outside the CDR3, is SQTIHQWPATLVQPVGSPLSLECTVEGTSNPNLYWYRQAAGRGLQLLFYSVGIGQISSEVPQNLSASRPQDRQFILSSKKLLLSDSGFYLCAWRGQGARGYNEQFFGPGTRLTVL.

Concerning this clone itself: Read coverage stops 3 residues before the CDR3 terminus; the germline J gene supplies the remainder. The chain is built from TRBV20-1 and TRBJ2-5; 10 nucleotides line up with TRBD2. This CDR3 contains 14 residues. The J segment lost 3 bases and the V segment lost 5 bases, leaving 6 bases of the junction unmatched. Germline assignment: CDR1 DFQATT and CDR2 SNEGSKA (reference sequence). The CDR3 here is CSAPGLAGEETQYF. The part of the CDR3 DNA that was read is TGCAGTGCTCCGGGGCTAGCGGGAGAAGAGACC.

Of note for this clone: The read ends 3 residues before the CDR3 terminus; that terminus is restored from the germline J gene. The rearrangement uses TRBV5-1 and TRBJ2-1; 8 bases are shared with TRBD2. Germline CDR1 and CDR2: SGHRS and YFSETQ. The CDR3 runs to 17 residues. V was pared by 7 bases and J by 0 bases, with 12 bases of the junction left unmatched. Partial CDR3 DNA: TGCGCCAGCGGAACTAGCGGAGCCTTGAGCTCCTACAATGAG. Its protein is CASGTSGALSSYNE. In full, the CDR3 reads CASGTSGALSSYNEQFF.

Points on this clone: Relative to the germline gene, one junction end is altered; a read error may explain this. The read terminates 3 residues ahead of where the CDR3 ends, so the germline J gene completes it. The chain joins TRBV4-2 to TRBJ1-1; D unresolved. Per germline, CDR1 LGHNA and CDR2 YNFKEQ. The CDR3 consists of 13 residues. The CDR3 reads CASSPHGDTEAFF. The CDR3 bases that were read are TGCGCCAGCAGCCCCCACGGTGACACTGAA.

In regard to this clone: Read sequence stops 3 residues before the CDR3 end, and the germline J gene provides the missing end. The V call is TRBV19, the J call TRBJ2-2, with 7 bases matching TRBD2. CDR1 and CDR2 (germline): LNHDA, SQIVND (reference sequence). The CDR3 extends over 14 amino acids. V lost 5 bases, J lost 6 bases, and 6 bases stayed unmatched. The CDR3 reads CASSPKLASGELFF. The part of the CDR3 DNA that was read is TGTGCCAGTAGTCCCAAACTAGCGTCCGGGGAG. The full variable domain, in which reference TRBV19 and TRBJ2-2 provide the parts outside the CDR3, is DGGITQSPKYLFRKEGQNVTLSCEQNLNHDAMYWYRQDPGQGLRLIYYSQIVNDFQKGDIAEGYSVSREKKESFPLTVTSAQKNPTAFYLCASSPKLASGELFFGEGSRLTVL.

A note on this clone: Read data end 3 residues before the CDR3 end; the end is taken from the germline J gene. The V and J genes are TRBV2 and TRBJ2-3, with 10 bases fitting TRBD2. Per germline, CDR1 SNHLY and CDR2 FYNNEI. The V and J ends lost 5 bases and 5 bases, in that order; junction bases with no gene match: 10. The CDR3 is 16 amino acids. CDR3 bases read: TGTGCCAGCAGTATAAGCCTAGCGGGAGCGGTAGATACG. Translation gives CASSISLAGAVDT. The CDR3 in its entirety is CASSISLAGAVDTQYF.

The CDR3 region is CAWADRGGETQYF. CDR3 DNA (partial): TGTGCCTGGGCTGACAGGGGCGGGGAGACC. The chain has TRBV30 and TRBJ2-5; 8 bases match TRBD1. The CDR3 is cut off 3 residues early in the read; its end comes from the germline J gene. From germline, CDR1 is GTSNPN and CDR2 SVGIG (reference sequence). With V trimmed by 5 bases and J by 5 bases, 7 bases remained unmatched. The CDR3 is 13 amino acids.

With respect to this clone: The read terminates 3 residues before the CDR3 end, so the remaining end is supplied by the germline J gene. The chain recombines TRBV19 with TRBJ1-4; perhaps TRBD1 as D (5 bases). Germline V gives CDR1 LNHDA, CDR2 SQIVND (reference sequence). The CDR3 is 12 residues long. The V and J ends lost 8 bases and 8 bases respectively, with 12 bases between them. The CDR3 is CASLGGGEKLFF. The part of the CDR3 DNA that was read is TGTGCCAGTCTCGGCGGGGGAGAAAAA.

CDR3 amino acids: CSAPRDSGADTQYF. The covered CDR3 bases are TGCAGTGCTCCACGGGACTCAGGCGCAGATACG. The chain has TRBV20-1 and TRBJ2-3, with D perhaps matching TRBD2 (6 bases). The read ends 3 residues before the CDR3 terminus; that terminus is restored from the germline J gene. Trimming removed 5 bases from V and 4 bases from J, with 16 bases in between. The CDR3 runs 14 residues. The germline CDR1 and CDR2 sequences are DFQATT and SNEGSKA (reference sequence).

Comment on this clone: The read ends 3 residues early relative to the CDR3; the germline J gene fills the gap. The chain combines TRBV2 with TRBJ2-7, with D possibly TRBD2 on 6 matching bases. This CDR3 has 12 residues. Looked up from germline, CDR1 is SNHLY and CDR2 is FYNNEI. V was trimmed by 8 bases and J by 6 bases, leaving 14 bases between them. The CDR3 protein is CASAASVREQYF. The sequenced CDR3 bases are TGTGCCAGCGCGGCTAGCGTACGCGAG.

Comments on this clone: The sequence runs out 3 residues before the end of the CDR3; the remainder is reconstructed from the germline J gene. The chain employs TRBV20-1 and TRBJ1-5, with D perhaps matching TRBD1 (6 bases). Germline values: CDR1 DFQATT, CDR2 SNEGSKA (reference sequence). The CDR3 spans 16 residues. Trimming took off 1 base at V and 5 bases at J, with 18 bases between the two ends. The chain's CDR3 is CSARAPTGPLDQPQHF. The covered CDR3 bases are TGCAGTGCTAGAGCACCTACAGGGCCCTTAGATCAGCCC.

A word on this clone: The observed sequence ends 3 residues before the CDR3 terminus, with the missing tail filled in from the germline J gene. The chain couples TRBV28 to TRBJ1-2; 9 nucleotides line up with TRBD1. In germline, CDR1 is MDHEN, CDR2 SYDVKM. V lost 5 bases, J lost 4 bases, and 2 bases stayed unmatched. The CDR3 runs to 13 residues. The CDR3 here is CASSPGQGYGYTF. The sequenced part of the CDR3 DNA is TGTGCCAGCAGTCCGGGACAGGGCTATGGC.

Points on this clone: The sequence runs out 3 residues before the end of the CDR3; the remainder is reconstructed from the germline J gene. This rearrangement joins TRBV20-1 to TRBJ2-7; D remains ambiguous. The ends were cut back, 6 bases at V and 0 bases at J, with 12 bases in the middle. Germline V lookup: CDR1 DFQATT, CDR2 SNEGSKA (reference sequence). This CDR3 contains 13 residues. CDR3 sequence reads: CSATDASSYEQYF. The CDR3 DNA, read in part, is TGCAGTGCCACGGATGCTAGCTCCTACGAG.

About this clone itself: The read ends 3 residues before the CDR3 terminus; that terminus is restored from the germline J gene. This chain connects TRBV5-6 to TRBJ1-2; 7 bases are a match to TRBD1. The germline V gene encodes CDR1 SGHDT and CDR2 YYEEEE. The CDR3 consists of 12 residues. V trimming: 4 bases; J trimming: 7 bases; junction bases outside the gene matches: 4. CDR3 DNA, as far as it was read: TGTGCCAGCAGCGACAGGGTGAGTGGC. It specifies CASSDRVSG. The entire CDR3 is CASSDRVSGYTF.

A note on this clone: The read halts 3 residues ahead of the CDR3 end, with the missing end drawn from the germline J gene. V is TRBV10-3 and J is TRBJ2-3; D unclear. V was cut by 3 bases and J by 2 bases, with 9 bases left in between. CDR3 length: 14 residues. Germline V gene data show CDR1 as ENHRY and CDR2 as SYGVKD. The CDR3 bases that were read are TGTGCCATCAGTGACGAGGTTTTCACAGATACG. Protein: CAISDEVFTDT. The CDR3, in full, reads CAISDEVFTDTQYF.

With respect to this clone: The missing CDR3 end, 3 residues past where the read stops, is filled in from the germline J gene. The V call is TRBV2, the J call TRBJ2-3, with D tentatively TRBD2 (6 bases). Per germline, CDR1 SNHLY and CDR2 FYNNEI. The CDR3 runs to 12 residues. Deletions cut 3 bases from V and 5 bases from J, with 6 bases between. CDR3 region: CASSEGGDTQYF. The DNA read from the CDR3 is TGTGCCAGCAGTGAGGGGGGAGATACG.